The 23 T cell receptor beta chains below were found in one sample sequenced in a study of OX40 agonist ivuxolimab in advanced cancers. Clones were read by immunoSEQ multiplex PCR, and TCRdb kept only the in-frame ones, dropping some. The sample holds 60,000 to 85,000 clones, roughly 73% seen once. The sample was CD4+ or CD8+ T cells sorted from blood, taken in a trial of the OX40 agonist ivuxolimab. Every receptor here comes from an adult with an advanced solid tumor such as melanoma, head and neck, liver or kidney cancer.

This chain links TRBV6-5 with TRBJ1-3, with 11 bases identical to TRBD1. CDR1 is MNHEY, CDR2 SVGAGI, per germline. Germline trimming cut 0 bases from V and 3 bases from J; bases unmatched to any gene: 1. There are 16 residues in the CDR3. CDR3: CASSYSGTGGGNTIYF. The DNA for the CDR3 is TGTGCCAGCAGTTACTCCGGGACAGGGGGTGGAAACACCATATATTTT.

The chain carries TRBV27 and TRBJ2-1, with TRBD1 matching 7 bases. The CDR3 runs to 16 residues. The germline CDR1 and CDR2 sequences are MNHEY and SMNVEV (reference sequence). With V trimmed by 2 bases and J by 2 bases, 6 bases remained unmatched. The CDR3 region has the DNA TGTGCCAGCAGTTTACTCGAGGGGGCCGCCTACAATGAGCAGTTCTTC. It yields the protein CASSLLEGAAYNEQFF.

The V gene is TRBV30, the J gene TRBJ1-2; D might be TRBD1 (6 bases). Germline V CDR1 and CDR2: GTSNPN, SVGIG (reference sequence). Trimming pared 2 bases from V and 5 bases from J, leaving 9 bases between. There are 12 residues in the CDR3. CDR3 in DNA: TGTGCCTGGAGTCGTCAGGGGTATGGCTACACCTTC. Its protein product is CAWSRQGYGYTF.

The chain joins TRBV30 to TRBJ1-4; 9 positions agree with TRBD1. Germline CDR1 GTSNPN, CDR2 SVGIG (reference sequence). The CDR3 consists of 16 residues. V gave up 3 bases and J gave up 8 bases; unmatched junction bases: 13. CDR3: CAWSKLPGTGHEKLFF. CDR3 in DNA: TGTGCCTGGAGCAAACTACCGGGGACAGGGCACGAAAAACTGTTTTTT.

V gene TRBV11-2 combines with J gene TRBJ2-3, with D perhaps TRBD2 (5 bases). V lost 0 bases to trimming and J lost 2 bases, with 21 bases between them. In germline, CDR1 is SGHAT, CDR2 FQNNGV. The CDR3 covers 19 residues. CDR3 nucleotide sequence: TGTGCCAGCAGCTTAGATTCCGGAGGCCTCCCTCTCAACACAGATACGCAGTATTTT. Translation gives CASSLDSGGLPLNTDTQYF.

The rearrangement joins TRBV5-1 to TRBJ2-5; unclear D gene. The CDR3 runs to 11 residues. V lost 5 bases, J lost 1 base, and 3 bases lay in between. CDR1 and CDR2 from the germline V gene are SGHRS and YFSETQ. CDR3 nucleotides: TGCGCCAGCAGGGGCCAAGAGACCCAGTACTTC. This translates into CASRGQETQYF.

This rearrangement joins TRBV11-3 to TRBJ2-7; 7 positions match TRBD1. Germline values: CDR1 SGHNT, CDR2 YENEEA. There are 15 residues in the CDR3. Germline trimming cut 1 base from V and 2 bases from J; bases unmatched to any gene: 5. The CDR3 DNA sequence: TGTGCCAGCAGCTTAGTGGGGACAGCTACCTACGAGCAGTACTTC. Protein sequence: CASSLVGTATYEQYF.

The rearrangement joins TRBV7-2 to TRBJ2-5, with D possibly being TRBD2 (5 bases). The DNA matches TRBJ2-7 better at its end, which makes the J call doubtful. This CDR3 has 14 residues. Per the germline V gene, CDR1 is SGHTA and CDR2 is FQGNSA. This CDR3 is CASSSTNWAYEQYF. Here the CDR3 DNA reads TGTGCCAGCAGCTCGACTAACTGGGCCTACGAGCAGTACTTC.

The chain has TRBV10-2 and TRBJ2-3, with TRBD2 matching over 8 bases. Trimming at V came to 6 bases and at J to 4 bases, leaving 9 bases not matched to a gene. The CDR3 totals 15 residues. The germline CDR1 and CDR2 sequences are WSHSY and SAAADI. The CDR3 region is CASRAGAGVADTQYF. The DNA for the CDR3 is TGCGCCAGCAGGGCAGGAGCGGGAGTCGCAGATACGCAGTATTTT.

This chain joins TRBV9 and TRBJ1-5; the D gene is possibly TRBD1 (6 bases). The germline V gene has CDR1 SGDLS and CDR2 YYNGEE. Trimming removed 3 bases from V and 1 base from J, with 8 bases in between. CDR3 length: 14 residues. The CDR3 reads CASSGQESNQPQHF. The CDR3 coding sequence is TGTGCCAGCAGCGGACAGGAGAGCAATCAGCCCCAGCATTTT.

This clone has a handful of counts. This rearrangement joins TRBV9 to TRBJ1-2; D perhaps matches TRBD1 (6 bases). The V end lost 0 bases, the J end lost 4 bases, and 10 bases lay between the germline ends. The CDR3 is 14 residues long. The V gene's germline CDR1 is SGDLS and CDR2 YYNGEE. The CDR3 DNA reads TGTGCCAGCAGCGTAGGGGGGCCGGCCTATGGCTACACCTTC. It specifies CASSVGGPAYGYTF. The full variable domain, completed using reference TRBV9 and TRBJ1-2, is DSGVTQTPKHLITATGQRVTLRCSPRSGDLSVYWYQQSLDQGLQFLIQYYNGEERAKGNILERFSAQQFPDLHSELNLSSLELGDSALYFCASSVGGPAYGYTFGSGTRLTVV.

V gene TRBV29-1 combines with J gene TRBJ2-1, with a weak D call TRBD2 (5 bases). This CDR3 spans 13 amino acids. V lost 4 bases to trimming and J lost 7 bases, with 14 bases between them. Germline-derived CDR1 and CDR2 are SQVTM and ANQGSEA. The CDR3 here is CSVAQRTGNEQFF. The CDR3 DNA reads as TGCAGCGTTGCGCAACGGACGGGAAATGAGCAGTTCTTC.

This clone was recorded only once. This rearrangement joins TRBV6-5 to TRBJ1-3; D gene unclear. Trimming pared 6 bases from V and 4 bases from J, leaving 16 bases between. Germline CDR1 MNHEY, CDR2 SVGAGI. The CDR3 consists of 15 residues. For the CDR3, the DNA is TGTGCCAGCAGCCCCTTTGGAGGCTACGGAAACACCATATATTTT. The encoded protein is CASSPFGGYGNTIYF.

This clone came up a few times. CDR3: CASSERAYYEQYF. In DNA form, the CDR3 reads TGTGCCAGCAGTGAACGCGCATACTACGAGCAGTACTTC. This rearrangement joins TRBV2 to TRBJ2-7; D gene uncertain. Trimming cost V 2 bases and J 3 bases, with 8 bases left between them. This CDR3 spans 13 amino acids. Germline values: CDR1 SNHLY, CDR2 FYNNEI.

This clone showed up just a few times. The V gene is TRBV30, the J gene TRBJ2-2, with 11 bases lining up with TRBD2. In germline, CDR1 is GTSNPN, CDR2 SVGIG (reference sequence). CDR3 length: 22 amino acids. The V and J ends lost 0 bases and 0 bases, in that order; junction bases with no gene match: 18. CDR3 nucleotides: TGTGCCTGGAGTGTTCCCCGGGACAGCGGGACTAGCGGCCGCGCGAACACCGGGGAGCTGTTTTTT. Translation gives CAWSVPRDSGTSGRANTGELFF.

By frequency in the sample, this clone is medium-sized. J is TRBJ1-2 and V is TRBV5-1, with D perhaps matching TRBD1 (6 bases). The CDR3 has 14 residues. Germline assignment: CDR1 SGHRS and CDR2 YFSETQ. V was shortened by 7 bases and J by 8 bases, with 21 bases between the two germline ends. CDR3 region: CASRGDTPPAGYTF. The CDR3, as DNA: TGCGCCAGCCGCGGGGACACTCCACCGGCGGGCTACACCTTC.

The genes are TRBV7-8 and TRBJ2-1; D remains ambiguous. The V end was cut by 2 bases, the J end by 0 bases, with 14 bases between. Per the germline V gene, CDR1 is SGHVS and CDR2 is FQNEAQ. The CDR3 spans 17 residues. The CDR3 nucleotides read TGTGCCAGCAGCTTATCTTCTACTTCCCACTCCTACAATGAGCAGTTCTTC. Translation gives CASSLSSTSHSYNEQFF.

The chain employs TRBV5-1 and TRBJ2-1; 10 bases are shared with TRBD2. Losses at the gene ends were 9 bases for V and 3 bases for J; bases not matched to a gene: 3. Germline assignment: CDR1 SGHRS and CDR2 YFSETQ. The CDR3 has 13 residues. The CDR3 region has the DNA TGCGCCACCCGGACTAGCGGCTACAATGAGCAGTTCTTC. Amino acids: CATRTSGYNEQFF.

The V call is TRBV19, the J call TRBJ2-7; a possible D gene is TRBD2 (5 bases). This CDR3 has 15 amino acids. CDR1 is LNHDA and CDR2 is SQIVND in the germline V gene (reference sequence). Trimming took 2 bases from V and 4 from J, leaving 15 bases between them. The CDR3 is CASSIFGRPGYEQYF. The CDR3 DNA is TGTGCCAGTAGTATATTTGGCAGGCCGGGGTACGAGCAGTACTTC.

This chain links TRBV7-9 with TRBJ2-5; possible D gene TRBD1, 6 bases. The CDR3 has 14 amino acids. Germline lookup yields CDR1 SEHNR and CDR2 FQNEAQ (reference sequence). V gave up 5 bases and J gave up 2 bases, with 12 bases separating them. The CDR3 DNA sequence: TGTGCCAGCAGCCATGGGACAACACAAGAGACCCAGTACTTC. This gives the protein CASSHGTTQETQYF.

This chain uses TRBV19 with TRBJ1-5, with TRBD1 as a possible D gene (6 bases). This CDR3 is 13 amino acids long. Germline V gives CDR1 LNHDA, CDR2 SQIVND (reference sequence). The V end was cut by 6 bases, the J end by 4 bases, with 10 bases between. The CDR3 DNA sequence: TGTGCCAGTAGCCGGACAGCGAATCAGCCCCAGCATTTT. It is translated as CASSRTANQPQHF. Drawing the rest from reference TRBV19 and TRBJ1-5, the complete variable domain is DGGITQSPKYLFRKEGQNVTLSCEQNLNHDAMYWYRQDPGQGLRLIYYSQIVNDFQKGDIAEGYSVSREKKESFPLTVTSAQKNPTAFYLCASSRTANQPQHFGDGTRLSIL.

The V gene is TRBV29-1, the J gene TRBJ1-1, with D possibly TRBD1 on 5 matching bases. Trimming stripped 6 bases from V and 4 bases from J, with 27 bases between. Germline CDR1 SQVTM, CDR2 ANQGSEA. The CDR3 spans 17 residues. In nucleotides, the CDR3 is TGCAGCGTCGGGGGGGTCGTGGGCCTTGGGACCAGCACTGAAGCTTTCTTT. This codes for CSVGGVVGLGTSTEAFF.

The chain combines TRBV6-6 with TRBJ2-7; tentatively, D is TRBD1 (5 bases). CDR3 size: 13 residues. CDR1 and CDR2 from the germline V gene are MNHNY and SVGAGI (reference sequence). Trimming cost V 6 bases and J 6 bases, with 15 bases left between them. CDR3: CASSLGQGGEQYF. CDR3 bases: TGTGCCAGCAGCCTGGGGCAGGGTGGCGAGCAGTACTTC.